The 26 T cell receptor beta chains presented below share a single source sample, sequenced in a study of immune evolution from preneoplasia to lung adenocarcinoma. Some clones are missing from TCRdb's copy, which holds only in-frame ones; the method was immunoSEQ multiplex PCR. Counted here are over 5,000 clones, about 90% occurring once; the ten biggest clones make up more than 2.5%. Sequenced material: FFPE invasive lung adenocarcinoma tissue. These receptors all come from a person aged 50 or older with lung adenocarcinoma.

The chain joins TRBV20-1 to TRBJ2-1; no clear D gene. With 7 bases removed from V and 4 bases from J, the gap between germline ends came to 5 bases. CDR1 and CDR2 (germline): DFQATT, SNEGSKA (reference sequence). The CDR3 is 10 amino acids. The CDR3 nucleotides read TGCAGTGTTCAGTACAATGAGCAGTTCTTC. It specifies CSVQYNEQFF.

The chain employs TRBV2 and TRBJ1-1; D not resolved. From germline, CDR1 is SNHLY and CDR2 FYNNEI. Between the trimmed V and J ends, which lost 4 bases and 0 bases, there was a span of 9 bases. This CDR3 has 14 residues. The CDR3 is CASSGVAVNTEAFF. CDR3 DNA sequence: TGTGCCAGCAGTGGTGTGGCAGTGAACACTGAAGCTTTCTTT.

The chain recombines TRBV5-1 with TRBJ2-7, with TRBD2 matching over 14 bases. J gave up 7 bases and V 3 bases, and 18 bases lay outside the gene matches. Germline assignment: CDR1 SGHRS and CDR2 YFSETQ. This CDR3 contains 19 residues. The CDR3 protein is CASSYFGTSGSNELGEQYF. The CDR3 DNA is TGCGCCAGCAGCTATTTCGGGACTAGCGGGAGTAACGAACTCGGAGAGCAGTACTTC.

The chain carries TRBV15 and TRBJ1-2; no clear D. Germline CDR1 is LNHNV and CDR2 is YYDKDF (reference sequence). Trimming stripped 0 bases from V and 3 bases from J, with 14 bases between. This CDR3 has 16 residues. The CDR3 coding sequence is TGTGCCACCAGCAGAGAGAGTCCTATTTTGGACTATGGCTACACCTTC. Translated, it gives CATSRESPILDYGYTF.

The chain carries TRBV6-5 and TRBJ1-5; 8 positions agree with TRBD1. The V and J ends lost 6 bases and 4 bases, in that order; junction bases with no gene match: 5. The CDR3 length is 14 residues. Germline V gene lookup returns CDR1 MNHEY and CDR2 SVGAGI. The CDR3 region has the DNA TGTGCCAGCAGGGAACAGGGGGGGAATCAGCCCCAGCATTTT. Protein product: CASREQGGNQPQHF.

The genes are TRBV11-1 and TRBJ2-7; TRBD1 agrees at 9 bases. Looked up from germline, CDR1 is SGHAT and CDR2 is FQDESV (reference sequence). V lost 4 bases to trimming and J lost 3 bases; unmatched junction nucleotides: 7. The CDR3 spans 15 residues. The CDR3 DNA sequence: TGTGCCAGCAGCTCCGCCGGGACAGGGCGCTACGAGCAGTACTTC. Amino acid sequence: CASSSAGTGRYEQYF.

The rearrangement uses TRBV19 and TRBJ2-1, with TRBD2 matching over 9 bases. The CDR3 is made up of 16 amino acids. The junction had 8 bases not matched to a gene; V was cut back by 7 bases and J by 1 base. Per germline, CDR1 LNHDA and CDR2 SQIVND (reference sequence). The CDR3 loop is CASIPSGDPSYNEQFF. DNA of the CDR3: TGTGCCAGTATTCCTAGCGGGGACCCTTCCTACAATGAGCAGTTCTTC.

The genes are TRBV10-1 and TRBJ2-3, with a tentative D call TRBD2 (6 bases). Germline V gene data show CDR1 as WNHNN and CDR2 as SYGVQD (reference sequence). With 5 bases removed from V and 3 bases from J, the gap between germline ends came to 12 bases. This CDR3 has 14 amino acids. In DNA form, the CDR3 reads TGCGCCAGCAGTTTAGGAGGGACTACAGATACGCAGTATTTT. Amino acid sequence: CASSLGGTTDTQYF.

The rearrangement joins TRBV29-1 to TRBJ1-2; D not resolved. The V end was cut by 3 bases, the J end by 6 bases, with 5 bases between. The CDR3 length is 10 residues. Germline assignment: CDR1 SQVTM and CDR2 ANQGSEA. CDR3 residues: CSVDIDGYTF. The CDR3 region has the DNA TGCAGCGTTGACATCGATGGCTACACCTTC.

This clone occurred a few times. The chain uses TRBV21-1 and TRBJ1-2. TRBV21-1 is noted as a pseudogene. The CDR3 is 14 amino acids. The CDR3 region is CASSKDGGAGGYTF. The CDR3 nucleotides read TGTGCCAGCAGCAAAGATGGGGGGGCGGGAGGCTACACCTTC.

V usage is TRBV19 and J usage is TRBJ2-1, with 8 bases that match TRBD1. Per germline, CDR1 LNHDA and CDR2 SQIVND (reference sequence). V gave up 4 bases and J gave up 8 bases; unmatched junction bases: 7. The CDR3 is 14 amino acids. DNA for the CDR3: TGTGCCAGTAGTAGAGACAGGGGAGTGTATGAGCAGTTCTTC. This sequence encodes CASSRDRGVYEQFF.

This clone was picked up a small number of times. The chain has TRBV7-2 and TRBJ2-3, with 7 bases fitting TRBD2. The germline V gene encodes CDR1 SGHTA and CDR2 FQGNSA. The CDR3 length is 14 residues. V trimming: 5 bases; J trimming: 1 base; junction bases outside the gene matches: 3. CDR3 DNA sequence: TGTGCCAGCAGCGTCACTAGCGGCACAGATACGCAGTATTTT. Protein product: CASSVTSGTDTQYF. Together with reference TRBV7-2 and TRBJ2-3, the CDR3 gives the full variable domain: GAGVSQSPSNKVTEKGKDVELRCDPISGHTALYWYRQSLGQGLEFLIYFQGNSAPDKSGLPSDRFSAERTGGSVSTLTIQRTQQEDSAVYLCASSVTSGTDTQYFGPGTRLTVL.

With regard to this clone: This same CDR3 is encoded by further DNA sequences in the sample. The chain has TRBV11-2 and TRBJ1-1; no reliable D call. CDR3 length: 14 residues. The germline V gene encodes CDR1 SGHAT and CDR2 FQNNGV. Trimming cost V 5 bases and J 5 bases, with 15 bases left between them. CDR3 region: CASSPGGSRTEAFF. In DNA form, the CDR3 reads TGTGCCAGCAGCCCAGGAGGGAGTAGGACTGAAGCTTTCTTT.

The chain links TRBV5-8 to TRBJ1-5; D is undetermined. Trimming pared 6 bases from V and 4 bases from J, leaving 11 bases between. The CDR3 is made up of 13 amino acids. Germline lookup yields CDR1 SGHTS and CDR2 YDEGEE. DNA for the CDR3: TGTGCCAGCACCCTGTTAAGGAATCAGCCCCAGCATTTT. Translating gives CASTLLRNQPQHF.

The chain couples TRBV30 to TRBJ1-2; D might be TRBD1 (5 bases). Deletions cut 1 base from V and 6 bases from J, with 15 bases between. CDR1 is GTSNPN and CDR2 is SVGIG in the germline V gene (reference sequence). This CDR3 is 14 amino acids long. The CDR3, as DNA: TGTGCCTGGAGTGCTCACGGGGGAGCGAATGGCTACACCTTC. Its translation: CAWSAHGGANGYTF.

The DNA of the CDR3 is TGTGCCACCAGCCCCCCGGGGACAGGGGAAAGCGAGCAGTACTTC. The encoded protein is CATSPPGTGESEQYF. V usage is TRBV15 and J usage is TRBJ2-7; TRBD1 aligns across 10 bases. V shed 5 bases and J 6 bases; nucleotides not matched to a gene: 10. The CDR3 is 15 residues long. Germline values: CDR1 LNHNV, CDR2 YYDKDF (reference sequence).

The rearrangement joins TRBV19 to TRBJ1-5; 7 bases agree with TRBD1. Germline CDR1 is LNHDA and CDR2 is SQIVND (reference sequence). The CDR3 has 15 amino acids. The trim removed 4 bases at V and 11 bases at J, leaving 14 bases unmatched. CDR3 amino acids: CASSTRDSGIVAQHF. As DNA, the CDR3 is TGTGCCAGTAGTACCCGGGACAGTGGAATCGTGGCCCAGCATTTT.

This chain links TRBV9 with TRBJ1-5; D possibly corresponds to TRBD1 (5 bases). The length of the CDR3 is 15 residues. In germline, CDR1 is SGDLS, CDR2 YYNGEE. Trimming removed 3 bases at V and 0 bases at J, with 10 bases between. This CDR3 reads CASSEGRHSNQPQHF. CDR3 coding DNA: TGTGCCAGCAGCGAGGGGAGGCATAGCAATCAGCCCCAGCATTTT. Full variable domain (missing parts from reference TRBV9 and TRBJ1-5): DSGVTQTPKHLITATGQRVTLRCSPRSGDLSVYWYQQSLDQGLQFLIQYYNGEERAKGNILERFSAQQFPDLHSELNLSSLELGDSALYFCASSEGRHSNQPQHFGDGTRLSIL.

CDR3 residues: CAWSVPRTVSTIYF. The CDR3 DNA follows: TGTGCCTGGAGTGTACCTAGGACAGTCTCCACCATATATTTT. This chain connects TRBV30 to TRBJ1-3; TRBD1 might be the D (6 bases). This CDR3 contains 14 residues. Per germline, CDR1 GTSNPN and CDR2 SVGIG (reference sequence). V shed 0 bases and J shed 9 bases, with 15 bases lying between them.

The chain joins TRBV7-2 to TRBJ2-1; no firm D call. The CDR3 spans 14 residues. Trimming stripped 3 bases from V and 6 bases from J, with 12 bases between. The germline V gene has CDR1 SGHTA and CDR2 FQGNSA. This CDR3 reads CASSFWDVSNEQFF. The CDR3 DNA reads TGTGCCAGCAGCTTCTGGGATGTGAGCAATGAGCAGTTCTTC.

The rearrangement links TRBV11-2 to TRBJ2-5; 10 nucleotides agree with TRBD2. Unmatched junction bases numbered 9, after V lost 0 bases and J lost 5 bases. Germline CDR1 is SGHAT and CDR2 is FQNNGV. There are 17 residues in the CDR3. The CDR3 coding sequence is TGTGCCAGCAGCTTAGAGGGGGTAGCGGGAGGCGGGGAGACCCAGTACTTC. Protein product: CASSLEGVAGGGETQYF.

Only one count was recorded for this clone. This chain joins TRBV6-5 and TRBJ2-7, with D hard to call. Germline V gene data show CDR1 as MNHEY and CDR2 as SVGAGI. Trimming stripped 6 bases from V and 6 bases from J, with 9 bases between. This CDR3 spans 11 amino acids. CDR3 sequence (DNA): TGTGCCAGCAGAAAAGGGCTCGAGCAGTACTTC. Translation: CASRKGLEQYF.

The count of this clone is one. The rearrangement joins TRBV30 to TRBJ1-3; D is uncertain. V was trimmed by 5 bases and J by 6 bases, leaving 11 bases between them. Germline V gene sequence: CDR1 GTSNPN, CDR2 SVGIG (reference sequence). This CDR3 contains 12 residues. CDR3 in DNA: TGTGCCTGGGATGGGGATTTAAACACCATATATTTT. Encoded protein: CAWDGDLNTIYF.

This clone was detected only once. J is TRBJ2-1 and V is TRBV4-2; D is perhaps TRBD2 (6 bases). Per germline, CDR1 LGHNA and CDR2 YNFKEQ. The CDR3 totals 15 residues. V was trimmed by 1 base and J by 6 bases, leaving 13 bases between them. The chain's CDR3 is CASSQGSGAFNEQFF. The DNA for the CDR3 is TGTGCCAGCAGCCAAGGTTCGGGAGCGTTCAATGAGCAGTTCTTC.

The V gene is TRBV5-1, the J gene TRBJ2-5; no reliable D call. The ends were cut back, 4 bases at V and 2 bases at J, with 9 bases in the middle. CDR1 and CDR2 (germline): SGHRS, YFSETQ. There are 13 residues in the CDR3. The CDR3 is CASSIDGQETQYF. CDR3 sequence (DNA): TGCGCCAGCAGCATTGACGGTCAAGAGACCCAGTACTTC. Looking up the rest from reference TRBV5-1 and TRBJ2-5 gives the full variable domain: KAGVTQTPRYLIKTRGQQVTLSCSPISGHRSVSWYQQTPGQGLQFLFEYFSETQRNKGNFPGRFSGRQFSNSRSEMNVSTLELGDSALYLCASSIDGQETQYFGPGTRLLVL.

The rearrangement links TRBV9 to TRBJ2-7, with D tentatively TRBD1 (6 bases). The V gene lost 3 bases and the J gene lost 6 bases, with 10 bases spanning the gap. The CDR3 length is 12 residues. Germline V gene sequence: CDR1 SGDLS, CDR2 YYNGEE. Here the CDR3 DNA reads TGTGCCAGCAGCGGTACAGGGATCGAGCAGTACTTC. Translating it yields CASSGTGIEQYF.